This T cell receptor beta chain was sequenced in a study of blood T cell repertoires in COVID-19. For the study at large: The origin of the acute and convalescent COVID-19 samples was the United States, Italy and Spain. In each case, the material was cDNA or gDNA derived from T cells, B-cell-depleted T cells, or PBMCs.

The CDR3 is 12 amino acids. Trimming left V 3 bases short and J 1 base short, with 4 bases between. Germline lookup yields CDR1 SGHNT and CDR2 YYREEE (reference sequence). Original handling: Reference gene primer amplification gave nucleated cell count estimates. This table comes from immunoSEQ multiplex PCR, and its TCRdb copy is limited to in-frame clones, with some not included. V and J calls and clone size come straight from that table; D and trimming were deduced from the DNA. There are about 83,000 clones in the sample; 70% to 90% occur only once, and over 20% lies in the top ten. Sequenced sample: peripheral blood. The gene calls are TRBV5-4 and TRBJ2-5; D gene ambiguous. The source is an elderly woman in a cohort sampled during active or convalescent COVID-19. Here the CDR3 reads CASSYLQETQYF. The CDR3 nucleotides read TGTGCCAGCAGCTATCTCCAAGAGACCCAGTACTTC.